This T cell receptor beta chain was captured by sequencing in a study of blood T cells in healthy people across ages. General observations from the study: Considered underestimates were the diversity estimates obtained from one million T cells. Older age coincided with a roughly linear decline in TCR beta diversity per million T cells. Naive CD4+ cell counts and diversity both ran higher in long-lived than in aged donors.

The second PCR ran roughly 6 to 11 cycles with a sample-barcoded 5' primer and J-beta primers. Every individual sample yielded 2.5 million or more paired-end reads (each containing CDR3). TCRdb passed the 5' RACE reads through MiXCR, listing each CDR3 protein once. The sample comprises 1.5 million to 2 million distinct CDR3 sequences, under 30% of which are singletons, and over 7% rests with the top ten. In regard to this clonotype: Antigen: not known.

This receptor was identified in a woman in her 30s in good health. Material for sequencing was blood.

This chain's CDR3 is CASRLAGGSLDTQYF. The CDR3, as DNA: TGCGCCAGCAGACTAGCGGGAGGGTCTCTAGATACCCAGTACTTC. This rearrangement joins TRBV10-2 to TRBJ2-5; 13 positions agree with TRBD2. This CDR3 is built from 15 residues. Trimming cost V 6 bases and J 8 bases; bases outside gene matches: 9. Germline CDR1 WSHSY, CDR2 SAAADI.